This T cell receptor (beta chain) is from a study of blood T cell repertoires in COVID-19. Per germline, CDR1 LGHDT and CDR2 YNNKEL (reference sequence). Between the trimmed V and J ends, which lost 0 bases and 2 bases, there was a span of 13 bases. CDR3 length: 16 amino acids. The study recruited people aged 18 to 89 years across under 25 US areas. Participants' reported clinical history set cohort assignment. What the recovered Cohort 3 donors had was two negative PCRs, clearance, or symptom resolution. Profiling relied on immunoSEQ multiplex PCR, and the TCRdb table lists in-frame clones only, not all of them. The table records approximately 200,000 clones, 70% to 90% of them present only once.

Input material: PBMCs or T cells enriched from blood (not recorded which). The chain carries TRBV3-1 (or the pseudogene TRBV3-2) and TRBJ2-5, with TRBD1 as a possible D gene (6 bases). This TCR derives from a man in his thirties or forties who had recovered from COVID-19. The CDR3: CASSQDLGTPQETQYF. CDR3 DNA sequence: TGTGCCAGCAGCCAAGATCTAGGGACACCACAAGAGACCCAGTACTTC.